This TCR beta chain was recorded in a study of cytomegalovirus exposure and HLA in healthy donors. Study outcomes and limitations: For presence/absence analyses, sequencing depth was assumed to be roughly uniform across donors. Within an earlier analysis, most TCR beta V segments proved productive either about 87% or about 30% of the time. Listed as cytomegalovirus-associated were over 150 TCR beta chains. In a later analysis, the majority of CMV-associated beta chains seemingly showed HLA restriction.

The CDR3 covers 14 residues. The junction had 6 bases not matched to a gene; V was cut back by 1 base and J by 10 bases. Germline loops: CDR1 KGHSH, CDR2 LQKENI. The PCR contained 60 Vbeta and 13 Jbeta primers. Data came from immunoSEQ multiplex PCR; TCRdb stores just in-frame clones and leaves some out. This sample has fewer than 150,000 clones; around 79% occur once, and the top ten carry less than 3%. As for this clone: No antigen is known for it.

The clonotype was recovered from a male donor in good health and CMV-seronegative. Sequencing was done on a sample of PBMCs. V is TRBV18 and J is TRBJ2-1, with 8 bases identical to TRBD2. The CDR3 coding sequence is TGTGCCAGCTCACCACAGGGACTAGATCGGGAGCAGTTCTTC. Its protein product is CASSPQGLDREQFF. The full variable domain, completed using reference TRBV18 and TRBJ2-1, is NAGVMQNPRHLVRRRGQEARLRCSPMKGHSHVYWYRQLPEEGLKFMVYLQKENIIDESGMPKERFSAEFPKEGPSILRIQQVVRGDSAAYFCASSPQGLDREQFFGPGTRLTVL.